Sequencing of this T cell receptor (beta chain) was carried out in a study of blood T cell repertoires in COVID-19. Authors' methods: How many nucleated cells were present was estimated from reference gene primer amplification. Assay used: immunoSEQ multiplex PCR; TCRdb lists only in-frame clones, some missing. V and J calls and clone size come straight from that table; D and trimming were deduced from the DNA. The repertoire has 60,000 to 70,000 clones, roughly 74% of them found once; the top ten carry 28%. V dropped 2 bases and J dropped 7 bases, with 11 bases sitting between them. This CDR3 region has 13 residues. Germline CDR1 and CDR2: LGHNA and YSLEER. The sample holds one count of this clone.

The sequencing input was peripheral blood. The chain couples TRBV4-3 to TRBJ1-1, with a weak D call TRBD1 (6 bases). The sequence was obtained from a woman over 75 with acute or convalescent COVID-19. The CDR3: CASSQRGQFEAFF. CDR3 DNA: TGCGCCAGCAGCCAAAGAGGACAGTTTGAAGCTTTCTTT.